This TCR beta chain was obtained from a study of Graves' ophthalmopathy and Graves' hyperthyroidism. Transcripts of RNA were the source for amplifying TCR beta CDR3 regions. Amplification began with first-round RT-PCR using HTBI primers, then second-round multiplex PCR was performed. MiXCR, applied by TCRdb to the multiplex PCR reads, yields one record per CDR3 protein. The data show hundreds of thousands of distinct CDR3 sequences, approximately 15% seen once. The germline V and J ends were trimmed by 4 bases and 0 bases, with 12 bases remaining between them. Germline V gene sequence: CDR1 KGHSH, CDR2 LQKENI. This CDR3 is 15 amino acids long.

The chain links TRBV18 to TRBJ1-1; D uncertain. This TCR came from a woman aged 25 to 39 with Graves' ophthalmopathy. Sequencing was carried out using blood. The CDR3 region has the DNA TGTGCCAGCTCACAGTTAGGCTCTATGAACACTGAAGCTTTCTTT. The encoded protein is CASSQLGSMNTEAFF. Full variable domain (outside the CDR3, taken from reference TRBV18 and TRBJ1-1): NAGVMQNPRHLVRRRGQEARLRCSPMKGHSHVYWYRQLPEEGLKFMVYLQKENIIDESGMPKERFSAEFPKEGPSILRIQQVVRGDSAAYFCASSQLGSMNTEAFFGQGTRLTVV.